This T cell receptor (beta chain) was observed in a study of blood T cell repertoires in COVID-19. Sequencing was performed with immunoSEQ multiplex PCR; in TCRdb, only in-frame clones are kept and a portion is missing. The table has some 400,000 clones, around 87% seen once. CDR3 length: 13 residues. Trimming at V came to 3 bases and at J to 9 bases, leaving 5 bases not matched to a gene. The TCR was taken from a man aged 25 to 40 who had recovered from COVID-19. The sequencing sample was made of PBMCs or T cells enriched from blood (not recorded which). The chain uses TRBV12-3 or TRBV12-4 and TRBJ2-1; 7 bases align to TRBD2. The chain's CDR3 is CASSFGPSGEQFF. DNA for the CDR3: TGTGCCAGCAGTTTCGGGCCTAGCGGTGAGCAGTTCTTC.